This T cell receptor (beta chain) comes out of a study of T cell changes during pregnancy in multiple sclerosis. TCRdb keeps only in-frame clones here, not all; method: immunoSEQ multiplex PCR. The table lists 17,000 or so clones, over 75% of them singletons, with approximately 12% in the top ten. Germline-derived CDR1 and CDR2 are SGHVS and FQNEAQ. The CDR3 consists of 15 residues. Trimming removed 5 bases at V and 0 bases at J, with 14 bases between. The sequences come from CD8+ T cells from peripheral blood mononuclear cells, collected after pregnancy. The TCR sequence derives from a female donor in good health, enrolled as a control in a pregnancy study. The chain carries TRBV7-8 and TRBJ2-7; D is perhaps TRBD2 (6 bases). CDR3 amino acids: CASSPLAGSSYEQYF. CDR3 in DNA: TGTGCCAGCAGCCCTTTGGCGGGGAGCTCCTACGAGCAGTACTTC.